This entry describes one T cell receptor (beta chain). Its target is not known. These data are taken from a study of cytomegalovirus exposure and HLA in healthy donors. About the research overall: The roughly 100 million unique TCR beta sequences, from around 200 million T cells, were found by an earlier analysis.

The primer mix had 60 Vbeta and 13 Jbeta primers. Assay used: immunoSEQ multiplex PCR; TCRdb lists only in-frame clones, some missing. The repertoire consists of roughly 290,000 clones, with over 70% occurring once and the leading ten covering roughly 0.3%. Study-wide results and limits: According to an earlier analysis, most TCR beta V segments yielded productive rearrangements about 87% or about 30% of the time. The study flagged 150 to 200 TCR beta chains as cytomegalovirus-associated.

The source material was PBMCs. The receptor's source is a girl aged 2 to 10 in good health and CMV-seronegative.

The CDR3: CASSPMSAGASGNTIYF. CDR3 coding DNA: TGTGCCAGCTCACCCATGAGTGCGGGGGCATCTGGAAACACCATATATTTT. The chain links TRBV18 to TRBJ1-3; the D gene is possibly TRBD1 (6 bases). Trimming pared 3 bases from V and 1 base from J, leaving 16 bases between. The CDR3 runs 17 residues. Germline CDR1 reads KGHSH; CDR2 reads LQKENI.